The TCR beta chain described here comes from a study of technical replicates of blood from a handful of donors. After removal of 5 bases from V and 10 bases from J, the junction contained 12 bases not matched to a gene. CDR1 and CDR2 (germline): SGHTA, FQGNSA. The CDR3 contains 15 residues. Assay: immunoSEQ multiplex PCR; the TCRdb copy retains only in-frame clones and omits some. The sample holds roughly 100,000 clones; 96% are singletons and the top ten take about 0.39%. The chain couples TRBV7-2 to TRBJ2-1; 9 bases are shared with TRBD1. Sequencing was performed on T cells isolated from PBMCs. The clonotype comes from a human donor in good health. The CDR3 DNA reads TGTGCCAGCAGCATTCGGGCGGGACAGGGTCAGGAGCAGTTCTTC. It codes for CASSIRAGQGQEQFF.